This T cell receptor (beta chain) derives from a study of CD8+ T cells in alopecia areata. The overall study: Treated patients swallowed 5 to 10 mg of oral tofacitinib twice daily.

The study's findings and limits: Higher clonality and more expanded CD8+ clones appeared in lesional than normal scalp.

A remark on this clone: What it recognizes is unknown.

In each case, RNA was isolated and then reverse transcribed into cDNA as the sequencing template. Assay used: immunoSEQ multiplex PCR; TCRdb lists only in-frame clones, some missing. The repertoire holds under 70,000 clones, with roughly 96% as singletons. Sequenced here: CD8+ T cells sorted from blood, sampled at week 0. This receptor was identified in a human donor with alopecia areata.

CDR3 region: CASSLVSYEQYF. In nucleotides, the CDR3 is TGTGCCAGCAGCTTGGTCTCCTACGAGCAGTACTTC. The chain has TRBV5-6 and TRBJ2-7; D uncertain. Germline values: CDR1 SGHDT, CDR2 YYEEEE. Deletions cut 0 bases from V and 0 bases from J, with 1 base between. This CDR3 is built from 12 residues.